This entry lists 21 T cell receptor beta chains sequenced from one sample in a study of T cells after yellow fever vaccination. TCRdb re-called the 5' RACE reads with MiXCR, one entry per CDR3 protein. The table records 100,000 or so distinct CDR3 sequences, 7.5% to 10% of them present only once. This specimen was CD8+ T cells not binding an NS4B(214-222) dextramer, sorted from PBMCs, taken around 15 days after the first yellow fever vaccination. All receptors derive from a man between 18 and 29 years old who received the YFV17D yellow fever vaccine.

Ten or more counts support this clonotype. CDR3 sequence reads: CASSLSSGGPYNEQFF. CDR3 coding DNA: TGTGCCAGCAGCTTATCTAGCGGGGGCCCCTACAATGAGCAGTTCTTC. The V call is TRBV7-2, the J call TRBJ2-1; 10 bases align to TRBD2. CDR1 is SGHTA and CDR2 is FQGNSA in the germline V gene. Germline trimming cut 2 bases from V and 2 bases from J; bases unmatched to any gene: 3. The CDR3 runs to 16 residues.

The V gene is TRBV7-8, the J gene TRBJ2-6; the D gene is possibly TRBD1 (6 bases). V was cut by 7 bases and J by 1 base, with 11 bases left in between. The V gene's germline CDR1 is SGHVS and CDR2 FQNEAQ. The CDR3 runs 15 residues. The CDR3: CASTDRGSGANVLTF. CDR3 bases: TGTGCCAGCACCGATAGGGGGTCTGGGGCCAACGTCCTGACTTTC.

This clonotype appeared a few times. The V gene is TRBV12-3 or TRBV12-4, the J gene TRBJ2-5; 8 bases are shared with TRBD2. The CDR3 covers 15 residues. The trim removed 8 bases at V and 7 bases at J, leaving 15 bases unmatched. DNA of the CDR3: TGTGCCAGCTCTGGTTTGGCGGGGGGTCCTTGGACCCAGTACTTC. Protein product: CASSGLAGGPWTQYF.

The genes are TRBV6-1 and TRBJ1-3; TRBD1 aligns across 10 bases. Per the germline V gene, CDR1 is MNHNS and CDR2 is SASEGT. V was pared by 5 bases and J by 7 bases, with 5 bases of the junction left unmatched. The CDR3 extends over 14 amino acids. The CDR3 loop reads CASSPTGGMNTIYF. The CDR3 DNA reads TGTGCCAGCAGTCCGACAGGGGGCATGAACACCATATATTTT.

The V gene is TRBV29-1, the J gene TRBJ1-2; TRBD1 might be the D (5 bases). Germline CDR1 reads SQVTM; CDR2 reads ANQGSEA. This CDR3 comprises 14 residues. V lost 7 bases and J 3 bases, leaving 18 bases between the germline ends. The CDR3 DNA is TGCAGCGCGCTCGGGGGGATAGGTGACTATGGCTACACCTTC. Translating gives CSALGGIGDYGYTF.

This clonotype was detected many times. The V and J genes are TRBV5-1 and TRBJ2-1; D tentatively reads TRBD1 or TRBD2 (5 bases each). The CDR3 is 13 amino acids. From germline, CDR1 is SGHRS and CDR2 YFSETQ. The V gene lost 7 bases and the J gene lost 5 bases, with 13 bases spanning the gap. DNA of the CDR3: TGCGCCAGCTCTGGGACGATTAACAATGAGCAGTTCTTC. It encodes CASSGTINNEQFF.

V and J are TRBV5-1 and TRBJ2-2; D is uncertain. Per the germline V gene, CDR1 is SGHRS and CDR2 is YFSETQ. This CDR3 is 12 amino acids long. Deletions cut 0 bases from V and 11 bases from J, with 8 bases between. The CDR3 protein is CASSLAPLELFF. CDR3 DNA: TGCGCCAGCAGCTTGGCTCCCCTCGAGCTGTTTTTT. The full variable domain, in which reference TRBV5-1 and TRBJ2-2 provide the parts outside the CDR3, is KAGVTQTPRYLIKTRGQQVTLSCSPISGHRSVSWYQQTPGQGLQFLFEYFSETQRNKGNFPGRFSGRQFSNSRSEMNVSTLELGDSALYLCASSLAPLELFFGEGSRLTVL.

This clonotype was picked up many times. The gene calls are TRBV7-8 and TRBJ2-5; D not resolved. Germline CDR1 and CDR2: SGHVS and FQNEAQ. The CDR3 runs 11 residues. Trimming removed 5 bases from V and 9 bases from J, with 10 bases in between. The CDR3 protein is CASSPWRAQYF. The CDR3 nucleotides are TGTGCCAGCAGCCCCTGGAGAGCCCAGTACTTC.

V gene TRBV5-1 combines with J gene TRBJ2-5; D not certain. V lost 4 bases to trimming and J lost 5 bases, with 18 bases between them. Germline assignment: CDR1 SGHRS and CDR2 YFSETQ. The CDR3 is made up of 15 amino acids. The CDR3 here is CASSPTSKAFETQYF. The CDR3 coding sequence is TGCGCCAGCAGCCCCACGTCGAAGGCGTTCGAGACCCAGTACTTC.

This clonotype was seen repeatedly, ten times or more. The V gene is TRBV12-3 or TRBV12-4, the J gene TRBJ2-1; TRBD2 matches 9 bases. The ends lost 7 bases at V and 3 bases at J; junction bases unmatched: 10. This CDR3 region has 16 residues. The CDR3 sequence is CASTPRAGGLYNEQFF. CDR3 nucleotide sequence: TGTGCCAGCACCCCCCGGGCGGGGGGGCTCTACAATGAGCAGTTCTTC.

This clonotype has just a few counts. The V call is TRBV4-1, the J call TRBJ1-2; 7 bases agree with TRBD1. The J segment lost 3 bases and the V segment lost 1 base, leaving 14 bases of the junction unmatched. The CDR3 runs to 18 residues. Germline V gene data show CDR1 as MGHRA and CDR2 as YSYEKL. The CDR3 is CASSQGQGSSKRDYGYTF. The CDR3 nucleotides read TGCGCCAGCAGCCAAGGACAGGGAAGTAGTAAGAGGGACTATGGCTACACCTTC.

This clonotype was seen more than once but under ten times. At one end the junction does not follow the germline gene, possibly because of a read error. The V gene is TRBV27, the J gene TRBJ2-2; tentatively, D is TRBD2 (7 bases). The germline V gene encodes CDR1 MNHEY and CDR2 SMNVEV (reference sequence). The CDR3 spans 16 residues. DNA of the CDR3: TGTGCCAGCCGATGGTTGGCGGGGGCGAAAACCGGGGAGCTGTTTTTT. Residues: CASRWLAGAKTGELFF.

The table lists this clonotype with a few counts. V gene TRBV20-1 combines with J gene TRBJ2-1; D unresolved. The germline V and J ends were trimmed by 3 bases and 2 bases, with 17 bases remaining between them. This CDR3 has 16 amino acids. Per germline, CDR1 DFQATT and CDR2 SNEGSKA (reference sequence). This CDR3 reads CSASTSETLTYNEQFF. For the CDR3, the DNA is TGCAGTGCTAGTACTTCCGAGACCCTGACCTACAATGAGCAGTTCTTC.

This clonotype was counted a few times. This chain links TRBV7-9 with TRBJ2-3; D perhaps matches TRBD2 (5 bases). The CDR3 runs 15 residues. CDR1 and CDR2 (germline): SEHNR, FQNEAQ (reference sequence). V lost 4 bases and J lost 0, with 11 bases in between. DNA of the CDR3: TGTGCCAGCAGCTCCCGGACTGGTAGCACAGATACGCAGTATTTT. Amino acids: CASSSRTGSTDTQYF.

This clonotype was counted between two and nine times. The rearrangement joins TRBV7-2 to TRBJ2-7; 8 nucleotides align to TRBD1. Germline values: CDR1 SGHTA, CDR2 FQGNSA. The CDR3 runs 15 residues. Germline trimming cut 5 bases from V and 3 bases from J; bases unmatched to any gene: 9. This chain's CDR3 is CASSRPGTGVYEQYF. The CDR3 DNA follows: TGTGCCAGCAGCCGCCCCGGGACAGGAGTCTACGAGCAGTACTTC.

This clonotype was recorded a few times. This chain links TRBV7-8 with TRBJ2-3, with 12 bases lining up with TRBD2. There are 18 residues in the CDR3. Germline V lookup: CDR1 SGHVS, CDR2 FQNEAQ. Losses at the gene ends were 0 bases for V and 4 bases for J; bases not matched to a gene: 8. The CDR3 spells CASSLAWPSGGASDTQYF. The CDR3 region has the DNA TGTGCCAGCAGCTTAGCCTGGCCTAGCGGGGGGGCCTCAGATACGCAGTATTTT.

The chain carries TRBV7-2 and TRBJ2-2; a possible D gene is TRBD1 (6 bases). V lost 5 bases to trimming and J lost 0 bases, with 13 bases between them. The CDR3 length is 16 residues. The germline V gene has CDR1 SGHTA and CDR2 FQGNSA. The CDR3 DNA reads TGTGCCAGCAGCGCCTTACAGGGTGCGAACACCGGGGAGCTGTTTTTT. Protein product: CASSALQGANTGELFF.

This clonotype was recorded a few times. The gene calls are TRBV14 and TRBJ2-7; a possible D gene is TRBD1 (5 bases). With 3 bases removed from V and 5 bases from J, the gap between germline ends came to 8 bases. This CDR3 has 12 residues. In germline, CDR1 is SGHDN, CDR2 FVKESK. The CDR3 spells CASSQSQDEQYF. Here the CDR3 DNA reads TGTGCCAGCAGCCAGTCACAGGACGAGCAGTACTTC.

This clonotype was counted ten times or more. The CDR3 DNA is TGTGCCACCAGCAGGCCCCCGGTTGGCACAGATACGCAGTATTTT. Protein product: CATSRPPVGTDTQYF. This chain joins TRBV15 and TRBJ2-3; D uncertain. The germline V gene has CDR1 LNHNV and CDR2 YYDKDF (reference sequence). Between the trimmed V and J ends, which lost 3 bases and 1 base, there was a span of 11 bases. The CDR3 loop spans 15 amino acids.

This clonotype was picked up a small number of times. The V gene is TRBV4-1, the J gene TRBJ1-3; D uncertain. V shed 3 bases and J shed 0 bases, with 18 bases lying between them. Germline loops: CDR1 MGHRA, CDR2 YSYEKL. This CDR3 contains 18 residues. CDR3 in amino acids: CASSQSLAGRSSGNTIYF. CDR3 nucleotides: TGCGCCAGCAGCCAGTCTTTGGCAGGCCGGAGCTCTGGAAACACCATATATTTT.

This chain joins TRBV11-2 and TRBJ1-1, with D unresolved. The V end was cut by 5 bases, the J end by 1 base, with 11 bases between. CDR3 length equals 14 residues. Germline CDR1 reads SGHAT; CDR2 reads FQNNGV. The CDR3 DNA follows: TGTGCCAGCAGCCGAACTACAGAGAACACTGAAGCTTTCTTT. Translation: CASSRTTENTEAFF.